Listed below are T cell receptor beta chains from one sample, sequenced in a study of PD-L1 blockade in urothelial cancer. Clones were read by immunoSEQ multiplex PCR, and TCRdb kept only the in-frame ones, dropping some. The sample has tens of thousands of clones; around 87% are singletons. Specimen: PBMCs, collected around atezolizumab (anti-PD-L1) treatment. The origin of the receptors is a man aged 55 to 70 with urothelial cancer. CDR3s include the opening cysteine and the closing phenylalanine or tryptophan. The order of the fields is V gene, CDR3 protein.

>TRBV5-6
CASSAAGTGESDTQYF
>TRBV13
CASSHTGVNTEAFF
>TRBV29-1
CSVAQGMNTEAFF
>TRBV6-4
CASSPAGGLNNEQFF
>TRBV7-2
CASSFGGSSYEQYF
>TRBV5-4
CASSLLLAGASYEQYF
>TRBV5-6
CASSSGDTPGNEKLFF
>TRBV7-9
CASSLGTGRTEAFF
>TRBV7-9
CASSFETATEAFF
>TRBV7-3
CASSTGKGDTQYF
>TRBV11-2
CASSAPTRTGDFYEQYF
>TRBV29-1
CSVRPGNTEAFF
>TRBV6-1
CASMQDSNQPQHF
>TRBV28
CASSLRTPGGGNTIYF
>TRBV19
CACSTSGGYGTDTQYF
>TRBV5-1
CASSSGLAAPLGEGELFF
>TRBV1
CTSNYSGGARSYEQYF
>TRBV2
CASSPGTSGLETQYF
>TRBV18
CASSRTGRETQYF
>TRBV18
CASSPLSSTEAFF
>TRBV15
CATSRVGSIEQYF
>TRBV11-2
CASSLAGAGNTIYF
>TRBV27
CASSPKWTSGNTQFF
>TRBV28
CASSPVRTATYGYTF
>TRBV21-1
CASSKGGGGNPVKISGANVLTF
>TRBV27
CASSFSGQSEAFF
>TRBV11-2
CASSLEREQFF
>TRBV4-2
CASSPQTSGGATDTQYF
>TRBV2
CASSETSRYYEQYF
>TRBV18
CASSPRTSRSNEQFF
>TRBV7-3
CASSRQGSPLHF
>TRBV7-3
CASSLTGAQDTGELFF
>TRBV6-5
CASSTLGETQYF
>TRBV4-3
CASSQIGTGGSTDTQYF
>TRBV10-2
CATAAGDRLNYGYTF
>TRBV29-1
CSVDSYGYTF
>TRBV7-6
CASSLAPTGVMNTEAFF
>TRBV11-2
CASSSVGQGGVGANVLTF
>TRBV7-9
CASSQNFISGEETQYF
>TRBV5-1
CASSPPDSSGANVLTF
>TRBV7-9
CASSRGPLNNEQFF